Sequencing of this T cell receptor (beta chain) was carried out in a study of blood T cells in healthy people across ages. Using a J-beta primer mix together with a sample-barcoded 5' primer, a second PCR was run for roughly 6 to 12 cycles. TCRdb used MiXCR to reprocess the 5' RACE reads, holding one entry per CDR3 protein. The table has about 830,000 distinct CDR3 sequences, roughly 60% seen once. Regarding the study as a whole: The study could not conclusively compare naive and antigen-experienced cells, given its unsorted PBMCs. Roughly linear declines in TCR beta diversity per million T cells occurred with age.

Germline CDR1 reads PRHDT; CDR2 reads FYEKMQ (reference sequence). The CDR3 length is 16 residues. V lost 3 bases, J lost 1 base, and 13 bases lay in between. Worth noting for this clonotype: No antigen is known for it.

This receptor was obtained from a man aged 25-45 years in good health. What was sequenced was blood. The V and J genes are TRBV13 and TRBJ2-4, with D possibly being TRBD1 (5 bases). This CDR3 reads CASSFLGVGAKNIQYF. CDR3 sequence (DNA): TGTGCCAGCAGCTTTCTAGGGGTCGGGGCCAAAAACATTCAGTACTTC. The full variable domain, rest sourced from reference TRBV13 and TRBJ2-4, is AAGVIQSPRHLIKEKRETATLKCYPIPRHDTVYWYQQGPGQDPQFLISFYEKMQSDKGSIPDRFSAQQFSDYHSELNMSSLELGDSALYFCASSFLGVGAKNIQYFGAGTRLSVL.